This T cell receptor (beta chain) emerged from a study of monozygotic twins with inflammatory bowel disease. Whole-study findings and limits: Healthy twins shared more clonotypes with others than IBD patients, most markedly active ones. IBD patients carried less diverse TCRbeta repertoires (inverse Simpson) than healthy co-twins. Whether twins were concordant or discordant made no difference to repertoire similarity, possibly from limited power.

Each donor gave roughly 2.5 ml of peripheral blood. Notes on this clonotype: As yet, its antigen is unknown.

TCRdb reanalyzed the 5' RACE reads and collapses them to one entry per CDR3 protein, without DNA. The table for this sample gives more than 300,000 distinct CDR3 sequences. This CDR3 region has 15 residues. From germline, CDR1 is SGHNT and CDR2 YYREEE (reference sequence). Input material: blood. The chain uses TRBV5-4 and TRBJ2-7; TCRdb lists TRBD1, though no DNA is available to test this call. The origin of this receptor is a human donor with ulcerative colitis or Crohn's disease, or a healthy co-twin of an affected twin (not recorded which). The chain's CDR3 is CASIIWTGTTYEQYF.